The entry below gives a single T cell receptor (beta chain) sequence along with its context. Its antigen is undetermined. These data are taken from a study of cytomegalovirus exposure and HLA in healthy donors. Trimming pared 0 bases from V and 16 bases from J, leaving 18 bases between. Germline V gene sequence: CDR1 LGHNA, CDR2 YNFKEQ. CDR3 length: 14 residues. Study-wide results and limits: Common viral pathogens seemed to be connected with several of the most significant clusters, according to a later analysis.

60 Vbeta and 13 Jbeta primers were used in PCR. Some clones are missing from TCRdb's copy, which holds only in-frame ones; the method was immunoSEQ multiplex PCR. The data hold approximately 120,000 clones, with about 80% observed a single time. The chain combines TRBV4-2 with TRBJ1-4; no firm D call. What was sequenced was PBMCs. The receptor was derived from a man in his thirties or forties in good health and CMV-seropositive. CDR3 DNA sequence: TGTGCCAGCAGCCAAGATCGTTCGGCACCTAGCTGGTTTTTT. Translated: CASSQDRSAPSWFF.